What follows is one T cell receptor beta chain and its context. Antigen unknown. The sample comes from a study of T cell responses to AZD1222 COVID-19 vaccine. V dropped 2 bases and J dropped 2; count of bases not matched to a gene: 13. This CDR3 comprises 20 residues. The V gene's germline CDR1 is WSHSY and CDR2 SAAADI. Profiled with immunoSEQ multiplex PCR; TCRdb holds only in-frame clones, not every one. The repertoire includes tens of thousands of clones, 89% of them detected once, and 5.5% to 7% sits in the top ten. Timing groups of about 4 and about 12 weeks for second doses were pooled. Study-level points and caveats: After the peak T cell response, and only then, were repertoires sampled. The donor cohort was predominantly white British with a female majority, and clonal diversity may have been underestimated.

The clonotype originates from an adult who received the AZD1222 COVID-19 vaccine. The chain links TRBV10-2 to TRBJ2-5, with 14 bases matching TRBD2. This sample comprised peripheral blood, obtained 28 days after the second AZD1222 dose. The CDR3 is CASSEAKPGLAGARQETQYF. CDR3 bases: TGCGCCAGCAGTGAGGCGAAACCGGGACTAGCGGGGGCGAGGCAAGAGACCCAGTACTTC.